The 22 T cell receptor beta chains listed next were all sequenced from one sample in a study of blood T cells in healthy people across ages. Then a second PCR, running about 7 to 11 cycles, was carried out with a sample-barcoded 5' primer and a J-beta primer mix. TCRdb re-called the 5' RACE reads through MiXCR, storing one row per CDR3 protein. The data hold roughly 1,500,000 distinct CDR3 sequences, with 30% to 35% observed a single time. Sequenced: blood. The receptors come from a woman younger than 45 in good health.

The gene calls are TRBV30 and TRBJ1-1, with TRBD1 matching over 7 bases. CDR1 is GTSNPN, CDR2 SVGIG, per germline (reference sequence). CDR3 length: 16 amino acids. V shed 2 bases and J 6 bases; nucleotides not matched to a gene: 15. Here the CDR3 DNA reads TGTGCCTGGAGTCGATACAGGGGCCAATCCCCCCCTGAAGCTTTCTTT. This sequence encodes CAWSRYRGQSPPEAFF.

This clonotype was seen a few times. The chain uses TRBV19 and TRBJ1-4; D is unclear. Looked up from germline, CDR1 is LNHDA and CDR2 is SQIVND (reference sequence). CDR3 length equals 15 residues. V lost 2 bases and J lost 2, with 9 bases in between. The CDR3 coding sequence is TGTGCCAGTAGTATAACGGCGGGGACTAATGAAAAACTGTTTTTT. This codes for CASSITAGTNEKLFF.

Remarks on this clonotype: Relative to the germline gene, one junction end is altered; a read error may explain this. This rearrangement joins TRBV4-1 to TRBJ1-4, with 7 bases that match TRBD1. Germline CDR1 and CDR2: MGHRA and YSYEKL. CDR3 length: 17 residues. The CDR3 sequence is CACSQFSLGQTNEKLFF. For the CDR3, the DNA is TGCGCCTGCAGCCAGTTTTCTTTGGGACAGACTAATGAAAAACTGTTTTTT.

The chain is built from TRBV6-1 and TRBJ1-6; D call uncertain. The CDR3 loop spans 15 amino acids. V shed 0 bases and J shed 10 bases, with 13 bases lying between them. Germline CDR1 reads MNHNS; CDR2 reads SASEGT. The CDR3 sequence: CASSEAAGSASPLHF. In nucleotides, the CDR3 is TGTGCCAGCAGTGAAGCAGCCGGATCTGCCTCACCCCTCCACTTT.

The table lists this clonotype with many counts. This chain connects TRBV20-1 to TRBJ2-5, with D hard to call. Trimming removed 4 bases at V and 0 bases at J, with 12 bases between. CDR1 and CDR2 (germline): DFQATT, SNEGSKA (reference sequence). The CDR3 is made up of 14 amino acids. This chain's CDR3 is CSAIVPAYQETQYF. CDR3 DNA: TGCAGTGCTATAGTCCCAGCGTACCAAGAGACCCAGTACTTC.

The chain carries TRBV11-2 and TRBJ2-5; TRBD2 aligns across 7 bases. Trimming cost V 2 bases and J 5 bases; bases outside gene matches: 8. This CDR3 contains 15 residues. Per germline, CDR1 SGHAT and CDR2 FQNNGV. CDR3 region: CASSLRAGEWETQYF. Written as DNA, the CDR3 is TGTGCCAGCAGCTTACGCGCGGGGGAATGGGAGACCCAGTACTTC.

J is TRBJ2-5 and V is TRBV12-3 or TRBV12-4, with D perhaps given as TRBD1 or TRBD2 (7 bases each). The germline V and J ends were trimmed by 5 bases and 9 bases, with 16 bases remaining between them. CDR3 length equals 13 residues. CDR3 bases: TGTGCCAGCAGTCAGGGGGGGTCGGTGCCCCAGTACTTC. It is translated as CASSQGGSVPQYF.

This clonotype was seen a handful of times. The chain joins TRBV5-6 to TRBJ2-7; 7 positions match TRBD1. The V gene's germline CDR1 is SGHDT and CDR2 YYEEEE. The CDR3 consists of 15 residues. J gave up 0 bases and V 3 bases, and 6 bases lay outside the gene matches. The CDR3 DNA sequence: TGTGCCAGCAGCTATGGGACAGTTCTCTCCTACGAGCAGTACTTC. This sequence encodes CASSYGTVLSYEQYF.

This chain links TRBV20-1 with TRBJ1-2, with TRBD1 matching over 7 bases. V trimming: 1 base; J trimming: 8 bases; junction bases outside the gene matches: 7. CDR1 and CDR2 (germline): DFQATT, SNEGSKA (reference sequence). The CDR3 totals 13 residues. CDR3 DNA sequence: TGCAGTGCTAGAGTCGCGACAGGGAAGGGCTACACCTTC. It translates to CSARVATGKGYTF.

The V gene is TRBV7-8, the J gene TRBJ2-7; D is unclear. The J call may be wrong; the DNA end is better matched by TRBJ2-5. Germline CDR1 SGHVS, CDR2 FQNEAQ. The CDR3 consists of 14 residues. The DNA of the CDR3 is TGTGCCAGCAGCTTAGAGGGAATGAGGGAGACCCAGTACTTC. This gives the protein CASSLEGMRETQYF.

The genes are TRBV28 and TRBJ2-3; 9 bases align to TRBD2. The V gene's germline CDR1 is MDHEN and CDR2 SYDVKM. Unmatched junction bases numbered 10, after V lost 9 bases and J lost 0 bases. This CDR3 region has 16 residues. CDR3 in amino acids: CASGLTSGPSTDTQYF. The DNA of the CDR3 is TGTGCCAGTGGTCTTACTAGCGGGCCTAGCACAGATACGCAGTATTTT.

Worth noting for this clonotype: This may be a read error: a much more frequent sequence differs by one nucleotide. J is TRBJ2-5 and V is TRBV29-1; TRBD2 aligns across 11 bases. The germline CDR1 and CDR2 sequences are SQVTM and ANQGSEA. The CDR3 is made up of 14 amino acids. With 7 bases clipped from V and 2 bases from J, the junction kept 6 bases outside the gene matches. This CDR3 is CSGPLAGGQETQYF. Written as DNA, the CDR3 is TGCAGCGGGCCCTTAGCGGGAGGGCAAGAGACCCAGTACTTC.

V and J are TRBV6-2 or TRBV6-3 and TRBJ2-1, with TRBD2 matching over 11 bases. The CDR3 extends over 15 amino acids. V trimming: 6 bases; J trimming: 5 bases; junction bases outside the gene matches: 6. CDR1 and CDR2 (germline): MNHEY, SVGEGT. CDR3 sequence (DNA): TGTGCCAGCAGATTCCGGACTAGCGGGCACAATGAGCAGTTCTTC. It specifies CASRFRTSGHNEQFF.

There are a few counts of this clonotype. This chain links TRBV6-2 or TRBV6-3 with TRBJ2-6; TRBD1 agrees at 8 bases. The CDR3 has 17 residues. CDR1 is MNHEY, CDR2 SVGEGT, per germline. V trimming: 6 bases; J trimming: 0 bases; junction bases outside the gene matches: 7. The CDR3 region is CASRKWTGPSGANVLTF. In DNA, the CDR3 is TGTGCCAGCAGGAAATGGACAGGGCCCTCTGGGGCCAACGTCCTGACTTTC.

The chain recombines TRBV20-1 with TRBJ2-7; no reliable D call. CDR3 size: 12 residues. The germline V gene has CDR1 DFQATT and CDR2 SNEGSKA (reference sequence). V was cut by 3 bases and J by 5 bases, with 11 bases left in between. CDR3: CSARVPGDEQYF. The CDR3 region has the DNA TGCAGTGCTAGGGTCCCGGGCGACGAGCAGTACTTC.

This clonotype was seen more than once but under ten times. The gene calls are TRBV7-2 and TRBJ1-2, with D perhaps matching TRBD1 (5 bases). The CDR3 sequence is 14 residues long. CDR1 is SGHTA and CDR2 is FQGNSA in the germline V gene. V lost 3 bases and J lost 1, with 9 bases in between. This CDR3 reads CASSFDSLNYGYTF. CDR3 nucleotides: TGTGCCAGCAGCTTCGACAGCCTTAACTATGGCTACACCTTC. The full variable domain, rest sourced from reference TRBV7-2 and TRBJ1-2, is GAGVSQSPSNKVTEKGKDVELRCDPISGHTALYWYRQSLGQGLEFLIYFQGNSAPDKSGLPSDRFSAERTGGSVSTLTIQRTQQEDSAVYLCASSFDSLNYGYTFGSGTRLTVV.

This clonotype was recorded many times. The CDR3 protein is CASSLVGDRGRKTQYF. The CDR3 DNA reads as TGTGCCAGCAGCTTAGTTGGGGACAGGGGGCGAAAGACCCAGTACTTC. The chain couples TRBV7-2 to TRBJ2-5, with 12 positions matching TRBD1. This CDR3 comprises 16 residues. Germline V gives CDR1 SGHTA, CDR2 FQGNSA. The V and J ends lost 1 base and 6 bases, in that order; junction bases with no gene match: 6. The complete variable domain, with remaining parts taken from reference TRBV7-2 and TRBJ2-5, reads GAGVSQSPSNKVTEKGKDVELRCDPISGHTALYWYRQSLGQGLEFLIYFQGNSAPDKSGLPSDRFSAERTGGSVSTLTIQRTQQEDSAVYLCASSLVGDRGRKTQYFGPGTRLLVL.

This clonotype was detected only a few times. This chain connects TRBV6-6 to TRBJ1-2; D uncertain. CDR1 is MNHNY and CDR2 is SVGAGI in the germline V gene (reference sequence). This CDR3 contains 15 residues. The V and J ends lost 5 bases and 4 bases respectively, with 17 bases between them. The CDR3 protein is CASSQTTGVRYGYTF. The CDR3, as DNA: TGTGCCAGCAGTCAGACGACGGGAGTTCGCTATGGCTACACCTTC.

The V gene is TRBV7-2, the J gene TRBJ1-6, with D hard to call. Deletions cut 6 bases from V and 0 bases from J, with 9 bases between. This CDR3 has 15 residues. Germline V gene data show CDR1 as SGHTA and CDR2 as FQGNSA. The CDR3 bases are TGTGCCAGCAGACCCAGTGGCTCCTATAATTCACCCCTCCACTTT. The encoded protein is CASRPSGSYNSPLHF.

For the CDR3, the DNA is TGTGCCAGCAGTTCACAACGACTAGCGGGGACACACAATGAGCAGTTCTTC. It yields the protein CASSSQRLAGTHNEQFF. The chain links TRBV7-9 to TRBJ2-1, with 11 bases identical to TRBD2. CDR1 SEHNR and CDR2 FQNEAQ come from the germline V gene (reference sequence). V lost 6 bases and J lost 5; bases outside the gene matches: 12. The CDR3 extends over 17 amino acids.

The rearrangement uses TRBV9 and TRBJ1-2; tentative D call: TRBD1 (6 bases). Germline V gene data show CDR1 as SGDLS and CDR2 as YYNGEE. The CDR3 loop spans 12 amino acids. V shed 7 bases and J shed 8 bases, with 15 bases lying between them. The CDR3 sequence: CASSWGGFGYTF. The CDR3 bases are TGTGCCAGCTCTTGGGGGGGCTTCGGCTACACCTTC.

The chain uses TRBV27 and TRBJ2-1, with unresolved D. The CDR3 runs 13 residues. The V end was cut by 4 bases, the J end by 9 bases, with 13 bases between. CDR1 and CDR2 (germline): MNHEY, SMNVEV (reference sequence). CDR3 residues: CASSSTPRSEQFF. CDR3 nucleotides: TGTGCCAGCAGTTCAACCCCTAGATCTGAGCAGTTCTTC.